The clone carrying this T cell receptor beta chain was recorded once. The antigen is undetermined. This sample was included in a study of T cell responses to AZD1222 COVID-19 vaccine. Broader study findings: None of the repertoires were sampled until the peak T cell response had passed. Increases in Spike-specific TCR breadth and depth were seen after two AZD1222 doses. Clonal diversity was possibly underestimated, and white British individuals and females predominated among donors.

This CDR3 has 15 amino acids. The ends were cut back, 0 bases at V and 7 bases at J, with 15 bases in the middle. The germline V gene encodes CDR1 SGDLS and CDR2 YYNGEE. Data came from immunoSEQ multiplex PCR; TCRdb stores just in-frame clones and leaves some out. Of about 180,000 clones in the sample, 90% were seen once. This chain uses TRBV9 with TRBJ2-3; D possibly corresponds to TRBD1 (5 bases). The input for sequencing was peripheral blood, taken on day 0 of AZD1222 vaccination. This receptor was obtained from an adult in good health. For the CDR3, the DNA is TGTGCCAGCAGCGTAGAGGGGAAGGAGACGCATACGCAGTATTTT. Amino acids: CASSVEGKETHTQYF. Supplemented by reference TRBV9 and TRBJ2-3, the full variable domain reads DSGVTQTPKHLITATGQRVTLRCSPRSGDLSVYWYQQSLDQGLQFLIQYYNGEERAKGNILERFSAQQFPDLHSELNLSSLELGDSALYFCASSVEGKETHTQYFGPGTRLTVL.